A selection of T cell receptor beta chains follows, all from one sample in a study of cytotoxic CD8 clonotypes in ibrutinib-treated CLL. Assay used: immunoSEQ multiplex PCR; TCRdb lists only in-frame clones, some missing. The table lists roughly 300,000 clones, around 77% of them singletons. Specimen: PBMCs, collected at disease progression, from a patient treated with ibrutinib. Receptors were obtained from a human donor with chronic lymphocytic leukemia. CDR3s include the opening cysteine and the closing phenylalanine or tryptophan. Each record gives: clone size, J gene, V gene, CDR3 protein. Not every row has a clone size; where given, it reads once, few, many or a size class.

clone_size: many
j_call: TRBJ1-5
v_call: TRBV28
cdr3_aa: CASTHGGASNQPQHF

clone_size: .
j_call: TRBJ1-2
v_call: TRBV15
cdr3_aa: CATSRAIGAIHGYTF

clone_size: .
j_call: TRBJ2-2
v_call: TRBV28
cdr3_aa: CASSTSGSIGYAGELFF

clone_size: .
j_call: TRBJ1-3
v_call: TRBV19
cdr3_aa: CASSHPGQGTGNTIYF

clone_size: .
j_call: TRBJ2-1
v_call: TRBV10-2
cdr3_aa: CASRGPRHNEQFF

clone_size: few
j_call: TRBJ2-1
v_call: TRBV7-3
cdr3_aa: CASSLAGHNEQFF

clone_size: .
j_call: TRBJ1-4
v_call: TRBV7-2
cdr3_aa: CASSLNGPVAEKLFF

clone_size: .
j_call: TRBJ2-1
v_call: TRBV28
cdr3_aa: CASRTPGAYNEQFF

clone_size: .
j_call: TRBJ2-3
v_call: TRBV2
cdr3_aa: CASRLAGGSDTQYF

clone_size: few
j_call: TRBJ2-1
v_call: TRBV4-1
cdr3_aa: CASSPLLGAEQFF

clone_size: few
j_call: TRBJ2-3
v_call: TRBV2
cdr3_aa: CASRARDRGPTQYF

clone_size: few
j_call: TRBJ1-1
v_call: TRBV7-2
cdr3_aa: CASSLVGRLNTEAFF

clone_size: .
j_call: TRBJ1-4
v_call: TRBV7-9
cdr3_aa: CASTDPGLRGIEKLFF

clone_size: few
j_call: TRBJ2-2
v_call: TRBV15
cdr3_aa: CATSRDLGGMTGELFF

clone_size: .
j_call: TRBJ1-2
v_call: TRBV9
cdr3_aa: CASSVVGNYGYTF

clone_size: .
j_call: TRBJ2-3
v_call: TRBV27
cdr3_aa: CASSLFPFLPGKNGTQYF

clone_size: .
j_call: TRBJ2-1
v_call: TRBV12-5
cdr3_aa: CASGLWRERYNEQFF

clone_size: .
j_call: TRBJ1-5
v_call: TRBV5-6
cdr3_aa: CASSEGQAIYQPQHF

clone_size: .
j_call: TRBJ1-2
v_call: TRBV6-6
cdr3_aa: CASSSFGGYTF

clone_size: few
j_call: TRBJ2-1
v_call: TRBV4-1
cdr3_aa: CASSHPQRGSSYNEQFF

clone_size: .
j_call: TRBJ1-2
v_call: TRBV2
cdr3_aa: CASSKDRGRDYGYTF

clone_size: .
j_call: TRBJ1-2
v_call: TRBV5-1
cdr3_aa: CASSLEGRLVYGYTF

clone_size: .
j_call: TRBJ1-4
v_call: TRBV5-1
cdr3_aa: CASSLAASDEKLFF

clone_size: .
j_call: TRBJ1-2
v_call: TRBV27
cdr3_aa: CASSAQGGHGYTF

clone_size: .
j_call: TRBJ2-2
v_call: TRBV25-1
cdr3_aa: CASSLVSTGELFF

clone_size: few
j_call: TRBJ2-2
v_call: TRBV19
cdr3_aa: CASSMLGNTGELFF

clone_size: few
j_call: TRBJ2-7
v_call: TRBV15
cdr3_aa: CATSRRGAYEQYF

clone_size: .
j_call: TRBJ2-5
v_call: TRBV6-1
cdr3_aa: CASSEWLETQYF

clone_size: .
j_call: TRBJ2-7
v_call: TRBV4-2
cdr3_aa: CASSQAGQGAYEQYF

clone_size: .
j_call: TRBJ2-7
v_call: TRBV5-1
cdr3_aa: CASSLGDRAHEQYF

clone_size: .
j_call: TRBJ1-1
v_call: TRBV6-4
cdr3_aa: CASRPPGQNTEAFF

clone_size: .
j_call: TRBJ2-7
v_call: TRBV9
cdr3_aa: CASSVGVVSYEQYF

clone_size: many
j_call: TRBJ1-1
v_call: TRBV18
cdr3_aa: CASSPNRRDTEAFF

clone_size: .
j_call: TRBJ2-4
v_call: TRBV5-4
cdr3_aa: CASSLLVGAKNIQYF

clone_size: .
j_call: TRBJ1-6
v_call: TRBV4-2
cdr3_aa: CASSQAGQSNSPLHF